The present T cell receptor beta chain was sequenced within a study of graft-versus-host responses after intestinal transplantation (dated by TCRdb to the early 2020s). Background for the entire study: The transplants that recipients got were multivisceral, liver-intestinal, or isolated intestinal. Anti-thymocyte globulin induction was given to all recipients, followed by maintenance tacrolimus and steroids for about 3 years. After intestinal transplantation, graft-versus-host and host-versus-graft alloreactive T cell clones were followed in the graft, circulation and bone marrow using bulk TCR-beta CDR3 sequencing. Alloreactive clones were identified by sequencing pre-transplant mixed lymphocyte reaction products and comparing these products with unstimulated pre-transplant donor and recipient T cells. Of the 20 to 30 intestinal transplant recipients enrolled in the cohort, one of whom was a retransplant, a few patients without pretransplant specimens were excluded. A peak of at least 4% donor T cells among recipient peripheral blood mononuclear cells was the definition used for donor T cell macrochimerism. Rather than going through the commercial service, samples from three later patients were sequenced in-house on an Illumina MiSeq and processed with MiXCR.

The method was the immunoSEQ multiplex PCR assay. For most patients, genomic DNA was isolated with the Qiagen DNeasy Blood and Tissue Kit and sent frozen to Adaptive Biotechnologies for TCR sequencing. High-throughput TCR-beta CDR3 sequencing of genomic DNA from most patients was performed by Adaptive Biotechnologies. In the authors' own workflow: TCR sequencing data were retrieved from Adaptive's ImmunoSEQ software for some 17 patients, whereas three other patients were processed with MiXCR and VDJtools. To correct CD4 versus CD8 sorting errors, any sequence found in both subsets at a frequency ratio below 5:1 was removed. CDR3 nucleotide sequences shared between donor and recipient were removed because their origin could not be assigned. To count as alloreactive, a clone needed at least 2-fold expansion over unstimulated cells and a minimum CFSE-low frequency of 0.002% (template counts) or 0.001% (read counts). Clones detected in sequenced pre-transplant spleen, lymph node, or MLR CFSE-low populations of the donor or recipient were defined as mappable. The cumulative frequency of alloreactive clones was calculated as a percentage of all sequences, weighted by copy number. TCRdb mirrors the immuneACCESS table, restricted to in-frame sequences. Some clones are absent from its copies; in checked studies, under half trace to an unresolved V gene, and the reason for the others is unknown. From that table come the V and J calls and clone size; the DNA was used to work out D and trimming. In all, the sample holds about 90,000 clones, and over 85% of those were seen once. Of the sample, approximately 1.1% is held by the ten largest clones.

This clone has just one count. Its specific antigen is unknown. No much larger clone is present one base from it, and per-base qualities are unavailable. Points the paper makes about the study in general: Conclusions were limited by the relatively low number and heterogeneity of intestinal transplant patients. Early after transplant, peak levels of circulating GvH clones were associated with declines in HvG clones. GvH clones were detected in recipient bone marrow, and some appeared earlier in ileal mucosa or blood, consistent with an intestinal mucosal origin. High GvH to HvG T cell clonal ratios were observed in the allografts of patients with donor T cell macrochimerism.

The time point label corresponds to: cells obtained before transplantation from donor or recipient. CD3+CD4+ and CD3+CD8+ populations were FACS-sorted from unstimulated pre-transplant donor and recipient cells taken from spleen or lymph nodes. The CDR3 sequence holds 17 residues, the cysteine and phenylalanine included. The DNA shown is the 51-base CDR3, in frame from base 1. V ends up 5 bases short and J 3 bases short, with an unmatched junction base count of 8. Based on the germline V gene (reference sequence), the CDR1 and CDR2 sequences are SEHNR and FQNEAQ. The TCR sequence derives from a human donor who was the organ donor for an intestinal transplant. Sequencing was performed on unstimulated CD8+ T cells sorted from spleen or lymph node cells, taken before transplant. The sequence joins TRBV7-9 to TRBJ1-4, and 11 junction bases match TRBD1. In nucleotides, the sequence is TGTGCCAGCAGCACCCGGACAGGGGGCGAGGCTAATGAAAAACTGTTTTTT. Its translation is CASSTRTGGEANEKLFF.